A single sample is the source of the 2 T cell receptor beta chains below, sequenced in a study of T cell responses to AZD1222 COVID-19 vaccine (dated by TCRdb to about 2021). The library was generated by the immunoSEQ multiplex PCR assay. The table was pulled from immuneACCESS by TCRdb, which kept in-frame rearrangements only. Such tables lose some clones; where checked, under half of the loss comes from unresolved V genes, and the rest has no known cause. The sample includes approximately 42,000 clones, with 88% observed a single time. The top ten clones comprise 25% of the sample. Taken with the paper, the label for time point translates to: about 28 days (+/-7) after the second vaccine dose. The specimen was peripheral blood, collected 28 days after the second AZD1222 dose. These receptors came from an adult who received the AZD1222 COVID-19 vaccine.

The chain's CDR3 is CASSVVAQGAAWEQYF. CDR3 DNA sequence: TGTGCCAGCAGCGTAGTGGCACAGGGGGCGGCATGGGAGCAGTACTTC. This chain links TRBV9 with TRBJ2-7; TRBD1 agrees at 9 bases. V lost 0 bases and J lost 7; bases outside the gene matches: 11. This CDR3 region has 16 residues. Germline lookup yields CDR1 SGDLS and CDR2 YYNGEE.

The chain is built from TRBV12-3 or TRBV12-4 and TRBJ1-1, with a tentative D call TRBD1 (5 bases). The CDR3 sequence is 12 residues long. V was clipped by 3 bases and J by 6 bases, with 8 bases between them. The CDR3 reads CASSFLRAEAFF. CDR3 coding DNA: TGTGCCAGCAGTTTTCTCAGGGCTGAAGCTTTCTTT.